The 8 T cell receptor beta chains given below trace back to one sample, sequenced in a study of blood T cell repertoires in COVID-19. Libraries were prepared by immunoSEQ multiplex PCR; TCRdb keeps only in-frame clonotypes and omits some of them. The sample shows fewer than 450,000 clones, approximately 88% of them seen only once. The sample was peripheral blood. These receptors all stem from a woman between 50 and 59 years old with COVID-19, enrolled during active disease.

V is TRBV6-7 and J is TRBJ1-3; TRBD1 might be the D (6 bases). TRBV6-7 counts as an open reading frame of uncertain function. This CDR3 has 18 residues. Deletions cut 2 bases from V and 0 bases from J, with 17 bases between. CDR3 nucleotide sequence: TGTGCCAGCAGTTACCCCCCGGACAGATTGGTCTCTGGAAACACCATATATTTT. As protein: CASSYPPDRLVSGNTIYF.

V is TRBV11-3 and J is TRBJ2-1; no clear D. CDR3 length equals 13 residues. The germline V gene encodes CDR1 SGHNT and CDR2 YENEEA. V lost 4 bases, J lost 4 bases, and 8 bases lay in between. CDR3 sequence (DNA): TGTGCCAGCAGCTCGACTGAATACAATGAGCAGTTCTTC. Protein product: CASSSTEYNEQFF.

This rearrangement joins TRBV12-5 to TRBJ2-1; D gene unclear. The CDR3 spans 10 residues. V lost 8 bases to trimming and J lost 6 bases, with 5 bases between them. CDR1 LGHNT and CDR2 FRNRAP come from the germline V gene. The DNA for the CDR3 is TGTGCTAGTATGGCCAATGAGCAGTTCTTC. Translated, it gives CASMANEQFF.

This chain links TRBV4-1 with TRBJ1-4; 10 bases are shared with TRBD1. Germline CDR1 MGHRA, CDR2 YSYEKL. J was trimmed by 8 bases and V by 4 bases; bases with no gene match: 7. This CDR3 comprises 15 residues. The CDR3 region has the DNA TGCGCCAGCAGCCTTAGGGACAGGGGAAACGAAAAACTGTTTTTT. Encoded protein: CASSLRDRGNEKLFF.

The rearrangement joins TRBV7-9 to TRBJ2-2, with 7 bases fitting TRBD2. V dropped 3 bases and J dropped 4; count of bases not matched to a gene: 11. The CDR3 runs to 17 residues. CDR1 and CDR2 (germline): SEHNR, FQNEAQ (reference sequence). The CDR3 nucleotides are TGTGCCAGCAGCTTCCCCCGCGGGGGTAAGAGCACCGGGGAGCTGTTTTTT. Protein: CASSFPRGGKSTGELFF.

This clone was recorded once. The chain employs TRBV6-5 and TRBJ1-1; D gene ambiguous. The length of the CDR3 is 13 residues. Trimming removed 2 bases from V and 2 bases from J, with 6 bases in between. In germline, CDR1 is MNHEY, CDR2 SVGAGI. CDR3 sequence reads: CASSYEFNTEAFF. CDR3 coding DNA: TGTGCCAGCAGTTACGAGTTTAACACTGAAGCTTTCTTT.

This chain connects TRBV4-2 to TRBJ2-1; 9 nucleotides align to TRBD2. The CDR3 length is 16 residues. The V segment lost 1 base and the J segment 8 bases; nucleotides outside the gene matches: 9. The germline V gene has CDR1 LGHNA and CDR2 YNFKEQ. The DNA for the CDR3 is TGTGCCAGCAGCCAAGCCCTTGGCGGGGGGGCCTATGAGCAGTTCTTC. It codes for CASSQALGGGAYEQFF.

The chain carries TRBV27 and TRBJ1-5; D may be TRBD1 (5 bases). The CDR3 consists of 17 residues. Trimming pared 7 bases from V and 0 bases from J, leaving 19 bases between. The germline V gene has CDR1 MNHEY and CDR2 SMNVEV (reference sequence). CDR3 loop: CASKGIGGQDSNQPQHF. The CDR3 DNA reads TGTGCCAGCAAGGGGATTGGAGGGCAGGATAGCAATCAGCCCCAGCATTTT.